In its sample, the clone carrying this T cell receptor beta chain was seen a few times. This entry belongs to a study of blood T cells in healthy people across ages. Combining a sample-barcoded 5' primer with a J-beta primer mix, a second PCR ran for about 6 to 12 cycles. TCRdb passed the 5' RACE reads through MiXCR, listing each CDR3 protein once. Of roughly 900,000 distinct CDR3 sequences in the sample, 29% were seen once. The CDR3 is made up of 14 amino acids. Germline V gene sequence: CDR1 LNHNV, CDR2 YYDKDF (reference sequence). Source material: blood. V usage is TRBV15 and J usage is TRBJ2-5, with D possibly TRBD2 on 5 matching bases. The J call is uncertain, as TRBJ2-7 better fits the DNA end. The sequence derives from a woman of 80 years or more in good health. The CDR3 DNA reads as TGTGCCACCAGCACCACGTCCGGGGTAAACGAGCAGTACTTC. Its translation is CATSTTSGVNEQYF.